In this sample, the clone carrying this TCR beta chain turned up a few times. Antigen: not known. CDR1 and CDR2 (germline): LNHDA, SQIVND (reference sequence). J was trimmed by 4 bases and V by 5 bases; bases with no gene match: 3. The CDR3 length is 15 residues. TCRdb itself ran the 5' RACE reads through MiXCR, one entry per CDR3 protein. The table has 470,000 or so distinct CDR3 sequences, 15% to 25% seen once. The record originates from a study of T-cell memory formation after mild COVID-19. Study findings and constraints: The pre-infection memory compartment contained some responding clones, suggesting cross-reactive memory joined. Balance between CD4 and CD8 was seen in clones contracting day 15 to 85, and a CD4+ lean was seen in later expanders. Still unconfirmed is whether the second-wave clones peaking on day 37 recognized SARS-CoV-2.

The clonotype comes from an adult woman who had mild COVID-19 (a few samples of this study predate the infection). Cell type and time point are not known. This chain uses TRBV19 with TRBJ2-5, with 14 bases aligning to TRBD2. Input material: PBMCs or a T cell subset sorted from them (not recorded which). The CDR3 is CASSGLAGGGETQYF. DNA of the CDR3: TGTGCCAGTAGTGGACTAGCGGGAGGAGGAGAGACCCAGTACTTC.